The sequence of this T cell receptor beta chain was determined in a study of T-cell memory formation after mild COVID-19. TCRdb itself ran the 5' RACE reads through MiXCR, one entry per CDR3 protein. The table shows roughly 310,000 distinct CDR3 sequences, with about 16% occurring only once. Germline V lookup: CDR1 SGHRS, CDR2 YFSETQ. This CDR3 has 17 amino acids. Trimming at V came to 1 base and at J to 0 bases, leaving 5 bases not matched to a gene. This clonotype was counted a few times. The clonotype was recovered from a man aged 18 to 35 who had mild COVID-19 (a few samples of this study predate the infection). Cell type and time point are not known. The sequenced material came from PBMCs or a T cell subset sorted from them (not recorded which). The chain links TRBV5-1 to TRBJ2-3, with 10 bases lining up with TRBD2. The CDR3 sequence is CASSLPSGSSSTDTQYF. CDR3 in DNA: TGCGCCAGCAGCTTGCCTAGCGGGAGCTCTAGCACAGATACGCAGTATTTT.